A single sample is the source of the 8 T cell receptor beta chains below, sequenced in a study of cytomegalovirus exposure and HLA in healthy donors. Both 60 Vbeta primers and 13 Jbeta primers went into the PCR. TCRdb's copy holds only in-frame clones and misses some; the assay was immunoSEQ multiplex PCR. Of about 150,000 clones in the sample, approximately 73% were seen once. Source material: PBMCs. All receptors come from a woman aged 18-35 years in good health and CMV-seronegative.

There are a few counts of this clone. The gene calls are TRBV7-3 and TRBJ1-2; a possible D gene is TRBD1 (6 bases). Germline CDR1 reads SGHTA; CDR2 reads FQGTGA. V lost 4 bases and J 5 bases, leaving 11 bases between the germline ends. The CDR3 runs to 13 residues. The CDR3 coding sequence is TGTGCCAGCAGCTCTTACAGGGATTATGGCTACACCTTC. Its translation is CASSSYRDYGYTF.

This clone was picked up a small number of times. The chain uses TRBV5-1 and TRBJ1-3, with 7 bases matching TRBD1. This CDR3 has 15 residues. Germline lookup yields CDR1 SGHRS and CDR2 YFSETQ. V dropped 2 bases and J dropped 0; count of bases not matched to a gene: 2. The CDR3 spells CASSLGTASGNTIYF. DNA for the CDR3: TGCGCCAGCAGCTTAGGGACAGCCTCTGGAAACACCATATATTTT.

The chain links TRBV11-2 to TRBJ2-2; 10 positions match TRBD2. Trimming at V came to 2 bases and at J to 6 bases, leaving 15 bases not matched to a gene. The CDR3 runs to 19 residues. The germline V gene has CDR1 SGHAT and CDR2 FQNNGV. The CDR3 region has the DNA TGTGCCAGCAGCTTAATGTCCAGCGGGAGGGCCGGAAAACCCGGGGAGCTGTTTTTT. Translating it yields CASSLMSSGRAGKPGELFF.

The chain has TRBV11-2 and TRBJ1-4; D gene uncertain. V was shortened by 3 bases and J by 5 bases, with 10 bases between the two germline ends. The CDR3 loop spans 14 amino acids. Per the germline V gene, CDR1 is SGHAT and CDR2 is FQNNGV. The CDR3 bases are TGTGCCAGCAGCTTGGGCAGGCTGAATGAAAAACTGTTTTTT. Translation gives CASSLGRLNEKLFF.

V usage is TRBV19 and J usage is TRBJ1-5; D is possibly TRBD1 (5 bases). The CDR3 consists of 14 residues. V was cut by 1 base and J by 5 bases, with 9 bases left in between. Germline-derived CDR1 and CDR2 are LNHDA and SQIVND (reference sequence). This CDR3 is CASSIVGVDQPQHF. The CDR3 DNA reads as TGTGCCAGTAGTATAGTAGGGGTGGATCAGCCCCAGCATTTT.

The chain links TRBV6-1 to TRBJ1-5, with a possible D match to TRBD1 (6 bases). Per germline, CDR1 MNHNS and CDR2 SASEGT. The CDR3 loop spans 17 amino acids. V was pared by 2 bases and J by 4 bases, with 18 bases between. CDR3 DNA: TGTGCCAGCAGTGAAATTTATGGACAGACGAAAAATCAGCCCCAGCATTTT. This translates into CASSEIYGQTKNQPQHF.

V gene TRBV5-6 combines with J gene TRBJ1-2; TRBD1 aligns across 8 bases. This CDR3 is 13 amino acids long. The junction had 5 bases not matched to a gene; V was cut back by 3 bases and J by 7 bases. Germline CDR1 reads SGHDT; CDR2 reads YYEEEE. CDR3: CASSSWTGFGYTF. CDR3 DNA: TGTGCCAGCAGCTCGTGGACAGGGTTTGGCTACACCTTC.

J is TRBJ1-6 and V is TRBV30; a possible D gene is TRBD1 (6 bases). This CDR3 comprises 15 residues. Germline V lookup: CDR1 GTSNPN, CDR2 SVGIG (reference sequence). The V and J ends lost 6 bases and 8 bases respectively, with 20 bases between them. The chain's CDR3 is CACPSAGAWDSPLHF. For the CDR3, the DNA is TGTGCCTGTCCTTCTGCGGGGGCCTGGGATTCACCCCTCCACTTT.